A selection of T cell receptor beta chains follows, all from one sample in a study of control samples from healthy donors and cancer patients. Some clones are missing from TCRdb's copy, which holds only in-frame ones; the method was immunoSEQ multiplex PCR. The sample gives roughly 200,000 clones, 85% to 95% of which show up once; about 1.6% is in the top ten. Sequencing used blood. These receptors all stem from a man aged 45-65 years in good health. CDR3s include the opening cysteine and the closing phenylalanine or tryptophan. The D gene is left open where the match is weak. Only some rows state a clone size, as once, few, many or a class for expanded clones.

D	V	J	size	CDR3	DNA
NA	TRBV3-1/TRBV3-2	TRBJ1-6	NA	CASSQASRYESSPLHF	TGTGCCAGCAGCCAGGCGAGCAGGTACGAAAGTTCACCCCTCCACTTT
NA	TRBV4-1	TRBJ1-1	NA	CASSPGPVNTEAFF	TGCGCCAGCAGCCCGGGACCGGTGAACACTGAAGCTTTCTTT
TRBD1	TRBV7-2	TRBJ2-7	NA	CASSFGTGAYEQYF	TGTGCCAGCAGCTTCGGCACAGGGGCCTACGAGCAGTACTTC
TRBD2	TRBV9	TRBJ2-1	NA	CASSTSGGNNEQFF	TGTGCCAGCAGCACCAGCGGGGGCAACAATGAGCAGTTCTTC
NA	TRBV2	TRBJ1-1	NA	CASIVGGTVDFSFF	TGTGCCAGCATCGTGGGGGGGACTGTGGATTTCTCTTTCTTT
NA	TRBV2	TRBJ2-1	NA	CASRTGLASNEQFF	TGTGCCAGCAGGACGGGGCTAGCGAGCAATGAGCAGTTCTTC
TRBD1	TRBV18	TRBJ1-1	NA	CASSPPPRGTTEAFF	TGTGCCAGCTCACCACCTCCCAGGGGGACCACTGAAGCTTTCTTT
TRBD1	TRBV5-1	TRBJ2-1	NA	CASSWQQGANEQFF	TGCGCCAGCAGCTGGCAACAGGGGGCCAATGAGCAGTTCTTC
NA	TRBV28	TRBJ1-4	NA	CAGRGNNEKLFF	TGTGCCGGTCGTGGGAATAATGAAAAACTGTTTTTT
NA	TRBV6-5	TRBJ1-2	NA	CASTFRTESYGYTF	TGTGCCAGCACCTTTAGAACAGAGTCCTATGGCTACACCTTC
NA	TRBV5-8	TRBJ1-1	once	CASSLLAGTEAFF	TGTGCCAGCAGCTTGTTGGCGGGCACTGAAGCTTTCTTT
NA	TRBV2	TRBJ1-2	once	CASSVVGQTNYGYTF	TGTGCCAGCAGCGTTGTCGGACAGACCAACTATGGCTACACCTTC
NA	TRBV7-3	TRBJ1-1	NA	CASSPTSGLNTEAFF	TGTGCCAGCAGCCCCACTTCAGGGTTGAACACTGAAGCTTTCTTT
NA	TRBV11-2	TRBJ1-1	NA	CASSLTGNTEAFF	TGTGCCAGCAGCCTAACAGGGAACACTGAAGCTTTCTTT
NA	TRBV2	TRBJ2-2	NA	CASTTEAPSIGELFF	TGTGCCAGCACCACGGAGGCCCCCAGTATCGGGGAGCTGTTTTTT
NA	TRBV19	TRBJ1-5	NA	CASLYGNQPQHF	TGTGCCAGCCTATACGGCAATCAGCCCCAGCATTTT
NA	TRBV6-5	TRBJ1-2	NA	CASAQTVANYGYTF	TGTGCCAGCGCCCAGACGGTTGCTAACTATGGCTACACCTTC
NA	TRBV27	TRBJ2-1	NA	CASSLKGGPYNEQFF	TGTGCCAGCAGTTTAAAGGGGGGGCCCTACAATGAGCAGTTCTTC
TRBD1	TRBV5-1	TRBJ2-4	NA	CASSFGQGGGNIQYF	TGCGCCAGCAGCTTCGGACAGGGGGGAGGAAACATTCAGTACTTC
NA	TRBV4-1	TRBJ1-2	NA	CASSQDEGIDGYTF	TGCGCCAGCAGCCAAGACGAGGGGATAGATGGCTACACCTTC
TRBD1	TRBV19	TRBJ2-5	few	CASSSGAGTGKTQYF	TGTGCCAGTAGTAGCGGGGCCGGGACAGGGAAGACCCAGTACTTC
NA	TRBV19	TRBJ1-5	NA	CASSISGSQPQHF	TGTGCCAGTAGTATCTCGGGGTCTCAGCCCCAGCATTTT
NA	TRBV19	TRBJ2-4	NA	CASSIDPGSRGAIQYF	TGTGCCAGTAGTATAGACCCAGGGTCCCGGGGGGCCATTCAGTACTTC
TRBD2	TRBV5-1	TRBJ2-2	NA	CASSLGRLAGGGELFF	TGCGCCAGCAGCTTGGGGCGGCTAGCGGGGGGCGGGGAGCTGTTTTTT
NA	TRBV5-6	TRBJ2-3	NA	CASSPKWDTQYF	TGTGCCAGCAGCCCTAAATGGGATACGCAGTATTTT
NA	TRBV10-1	TRBJ2-5	NA	CASSENRGVGTQYF	TGCGCCAGCAGCGAAAATAGGGGGGTCGGGACCCAGTACTTC
TRBD1	TRBV5-1	TRBJ1-4	NA	CASTDRGWNEKLFF	TGCGCCAGCACCGACAGGGGGTGGAATGAAAAACTGTTTTTT
TRBD1	TRBV6-5	TRBJ1-1	NA	CASSRTGDGRTEAFF	TGTGCCAGCAGCCGGACAGGGGATGGCCGGACTGAAGCTTTCTTT
NA	TRBV6-5	TRBJ1-5	NA	CASTTRDSNQPQHF	TGTGCCAGCACCACTCGGGATAGCAATCAGCCCCAGCATTTT
NA	TRBV5-1	TRBJ1-1	NA	CASGPSPTNTEAFF	TGCGCCAGCGGGCCGTCCCCAACGAACACTGAAGCTTTCTTT
TRBD1	TRBV5-1	TRBJ1-1	NA	CASSFDRDTEAFF	TGCGCCAGCAGCTTTGACAGGGACACTGAAGCTTTCTTT
NA	TRBV24-1	TRBJ1-2	NA	CATSDPFEKGYTF	TGTGCCACCAGTGACCCTTTTGAAAAGGGCTACACCTTC
TRBD1	TRBV2	TRBJ1-5	NA	CASSGLGTDNQPQHF	TGTGCCAGCAGTGGGTTAGGGACAGATAATCAGCCCCAGCATTTT
TRBD1	TRBV5-5	TRBJ1-5	NA	CASSLQGAWAQPQHF	TGTGCCAGCAGCTTACAGGGGGCTTGGGCCCAGCCCCAGCATTTT
NA	TRBV7-2	TRBJ2-7	NA	CASSHGQMVSYEQYF	TGTGCCAGCAGCCATGGACAGATGGTTTCCTACGAGCAGTACTTC
TRBD1	TRBV15	TRBJ1-3	NA	CATSTLGLTGHRNTIYF	TGTGCCACCAGCACCTTGGGGCTGACAGGGCATCGAAACACCATATATTTT
NA	TRBV15	TRBJ2-5	NA	CATSREINRETQYF	TGTGCCACCAGCAGAGAAATCAATCGAGAGACCCAGTACTTC
NA	TRBV18	TRBJ1-1	NA	CASSAVTVNTEAFF	TGTGCCAGCTCAGCCGTGACAGTGAACACTGAAGCTTTCTTT
TRBD2	TRBV6-2/TRBV6-3	TRBJ2-1	NA	CASSPTSGASYNEQFF	TGTGCCAGCAGTCCGACTAGCGGGGCTTCCTACAATGAGCAGTTCTTC
NA	TRBV9	TRBJ1-6	NA	CASSVDVNSPLHF	TGTGCCAGCAGCGTAGATGTTAATTCACCCCTCCACTTT
NA	TRBV7-8	TRBJ1-4	NA	CASSWAESGATNEKLFF	TGTGCCAGCAGCTGGGCGGAGTCGGGTGCAACTAATGAAAAACTGTTTTTT
TRBD2	TRBV10-3	TRBJ2-4	NA	CAIGGGTMGQLNIQYF	TGTGCCATCGGCGGGGGGACCATGGGGCAGTTAAACATTCAGTACTTC
TRBD2	TRBV7-9	TRBJ2-3	NA	CASSRRTRSLSDTQYF	TGTGCCAGTAGCCGACGGACTAGGAGTCTGTCAGATACGCAGTATTTT
NA	TRBV5-1	TRBJ2-7	NA	CASSLSGIIGEQYF	TGCGCCAGCAGCTTGTCAGGGATAATAGGCGAGCAGTACTTC
TRBD1	TRBV10-3	TRBJ1-2	once	CAIRQGSNYGYTF	TGTGCCATCCGACAGGGTTCTAACTATGGCTACACCTTC
NA	TRBV28	TRBJ1-2	NA	CASSLSVTGNYGYTF	TGTGCCAGCAGTTTATCCGTAACAGGGAACTATGGCTACACCTTC
NA	TRBV20-1	TRBJ1-2	NA	CSASTPSWGDYGYTF	TGCAGTGCTAGTACACCTAGTTGGGGGGACTATGGCTACACCTTC
TRBD1	TRBV6-2/TRBV6-3	TRBJ2-7	NA	CASSATGVPSYEQYF	TGTGCCAGCAGTGCTACAGGGGTACCTTCCTACGAGCAGTACTTC
TRBD1	TRBV5-4	TRBJ1-2	NA	CASSLAITGADGYTF	TGTGCCAGCAGCCTCGCAATTACAGGGGCGGATGGCTACACCTTC
TRBD2	TRBV7-2	TRBJ2-5	NA	CASSLRAGGQETQYF	TGTGCCAGCAGCTTAAGGGCGGGGGGCCAAGAGACCCAGTACTTC
NA	TRBV7-2	TRBJ1-3	NA	CASSLARSSGNTIYF	TGTGCCAGCAGCTTAGCGCGGAGCTCTGGAAACACCATATATTTT
TRBD1	TRBV7-9	TRBJ1-1	NA	CASSVTGGGTEAFF	TGTGCCAGCAGCGTCACAGGGGGAGGCACTGAAGCTTTCTTT
NA	TRBV5-6	TRBJ2-2	NA	CASSFDRITGELFF	TGTGCCAGCAGCTTCGACAGGATCACCGGGGAGCTGTTTTTT
TRBD2	TRBV4-3	TRBJ2-3	NA	CASSRVGGAGTDTQYF	TGCGCCAGCAGTCGAGTCGGGGGGGCCGGCACAGATACGCAGTATTTT
NA	TRBV3-1/TRBV3-2	TRBJ2-7	NA	CASSPFGVGEQYF	TGTGCCAGCAGCCCCTTTGGGGTCGGCGAGCAGTACTTC
NA	TRBV6-4	TRBJ1-2	NA	CARDPNRDIYGYTF	TGTGCCAGAGACCCAAACAGGGACATCTATGGCTACACCTTC
TRBD2	TRBV19	TRBJ2-5	NA	CASRPAGGQETQYF	TGTGCCAGTAGGCCGGCGGGGGGGCAAGAGACCCAGTACTTC
NA	TRBV5-4	TRBJ2-1	NA	CASSSTPQAREQFF	TGTGCCAGCAGTTCGACGCCGCAGGCTCGGGAGCAGTTCTTC
TRBD1	TRBV19	TRBJ1-2	NA	CASSTTGGYGYTF	TGTGCCAGTAGTACGACAGGGGGCTATGGCTACACCTTC
TRBD1	TRBV5-1	TRBJ1-1	NA	CASSRHPAGGNTEAFF	TGCGCCAGCAGCCGCCACCCGGCAGGGGGGAACACTGAAGCTTTCTTT